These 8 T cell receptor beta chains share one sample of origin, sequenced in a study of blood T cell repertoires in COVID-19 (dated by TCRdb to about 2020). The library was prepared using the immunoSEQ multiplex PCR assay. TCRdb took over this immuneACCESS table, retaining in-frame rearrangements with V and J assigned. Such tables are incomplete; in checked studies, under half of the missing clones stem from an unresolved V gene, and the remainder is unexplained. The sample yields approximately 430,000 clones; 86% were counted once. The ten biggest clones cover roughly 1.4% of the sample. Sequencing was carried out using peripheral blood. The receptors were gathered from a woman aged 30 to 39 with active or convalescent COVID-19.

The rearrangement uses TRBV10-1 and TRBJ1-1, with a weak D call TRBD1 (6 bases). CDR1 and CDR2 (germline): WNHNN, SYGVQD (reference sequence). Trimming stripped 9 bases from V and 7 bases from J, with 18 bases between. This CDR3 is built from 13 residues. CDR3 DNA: TGCGCCAGTGGAAGCCGGGACACCCTTGAAGCTTTCTTT. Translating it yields CASGSRDTLEAFF.

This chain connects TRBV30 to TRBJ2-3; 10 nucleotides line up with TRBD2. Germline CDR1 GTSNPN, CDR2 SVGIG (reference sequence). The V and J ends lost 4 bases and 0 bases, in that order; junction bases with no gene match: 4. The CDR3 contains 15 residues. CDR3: CAWTSGRLSTDTQYF. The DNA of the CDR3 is TGTGCCTGGACTAGCGGGAGACTTAGCACAGATACGCAGTATTTT.

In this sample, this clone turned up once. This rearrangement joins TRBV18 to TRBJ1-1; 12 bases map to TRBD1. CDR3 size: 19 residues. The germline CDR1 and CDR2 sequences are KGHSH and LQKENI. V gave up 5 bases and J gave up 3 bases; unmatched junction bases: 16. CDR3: CASSATPGTGGAGDTEAFF. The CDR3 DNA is TGTGCCAGCTCAGCCACCCCCGGGACAGGGGGCGCAGGGGACACTGAAGCTTTCTTT.

CDR3 coding DNA: TGTGCCAGCAGCTTATCAGGGGCAGGGTACAATGAGCAGTTCTTC. Encoded protein: CASSLSGAGYNEQFF. The chain carries TRBV7-2 and TRBJ2-1; weak D call: TRBD1 (6 bases). Trimming removed 2 bases at V and 4 bases at J, with 12 bases between. The CDR3 loop spans 15 amino acids. Germline assignment: CDR1 SGHTA and CDR2 FQGNSA.

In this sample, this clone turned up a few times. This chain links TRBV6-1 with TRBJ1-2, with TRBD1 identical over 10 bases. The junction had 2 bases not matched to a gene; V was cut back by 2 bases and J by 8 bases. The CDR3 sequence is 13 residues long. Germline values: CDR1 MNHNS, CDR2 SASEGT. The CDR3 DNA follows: TGTGCCAGCAGTGAATGGGACAGGGGAGGCTACACCTTC. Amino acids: CASSEWDRGGYTF.

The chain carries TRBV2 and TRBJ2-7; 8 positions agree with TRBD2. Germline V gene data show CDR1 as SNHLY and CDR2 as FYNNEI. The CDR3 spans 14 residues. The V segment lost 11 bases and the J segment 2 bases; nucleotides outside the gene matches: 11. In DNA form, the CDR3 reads TGTGCCTCTGACAGGCGGGGGGCAGCCTACGAGCAGTACTTC. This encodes CASDRRGAAYEQYF.

This chain's CDR3 is CASSFLAGVGEQYF. The CDR3 DNA reads TGTGCCAGCAGTTTTCTAGCGGGAGTCGGCGAGCAGTACTTC. The chain uses TRBV27 and TRBJ2-7, with 10 bases fitting TRBD2. Per germline, CDR1 MNHEY and CDR2 SMNVEV (reference sequence). The CDR3 consists of 14 residues. Trimming cost V 3 bases and J 6 bases; bases outside gene matches: 5.

CDR3 amino acids: CASSTSGTSEGKNTYEQYF. CDR3 sequence (DNA): TGTGCCAGCAGTACTTCCGGGACATCCGAAGGAAAAAACACCTACGAGCAGTACTTC. The V call is TRBV2, the J call TRBJ2-7; the D gene is possibly TRBD1 (6 bases). Per germline, CDR1 SNHLY and CDR2 FYNNEI. The CDR3 is made up of 19 amino acids. V was trimmed by 5 bases and J by 2 bases, leaving 28 bases between them.